This T cell receptor (beta chain) was captured in a study of T cells in Graves' hyperthyroidism and ophthalmopathy. The CDR3 length is 14 residues. Trimming took 7 bases from V and 6 from J, leaving 16 bases between them. Germline-derived CDR1 and CDR2 are KGHSH and LQKENI. Hyperthyroidism had been newly diagnosed in patients aged 18 to 65, and its duration was under 2 months. TCR beta CDR3 region amplification was performed from RNA transcripts. When the TCR CDR3 underwent first-round RT-PCR, the HTBI primer set was used. TCRdb analysed the multiplex PCR reads with MiXCR anew, one entry per CDR3 protein. The data contain about 560,000 distinct CDR3 sequences, around 17% of them singletons.

This clonotype originated in a young woman with Graves' hyperthyroidism. Sequenced material: blood. V is TRBV18 and J is TRBJ2-1, with a tentative D call TRBD2 (6 bases). CDR3 DNA: TGTGCCAGCTGGAGGGACGTTAGGGGCAATGAGCAGTTCTTC. It codes for CASWRDVRGNEQFF.